Sequencing of this T cell receptor beta chain was carried out in a study of CD8 T cells in Susac syndrome. The authors reverse transcribed 0.5 to 1 ug RNA with random hexamers. TCRdb independently ran MiXCR on the immunoSEQ multiplex PCR reads; one entry per CDR3 protein. The sample lists around 120,000 distinct CDR3 sequences, about 94% occurring once. Germline CDR1 is LNHNV and CDR2 is YYDKDF (reference sequence). V lost 0 bases to trimming and J lost 2 bases, with 14 bases between them. The CDR3 spans 17 residues. Peripheral blood CD8+ and CD4+ T cells were profiled by TCR beta sequencing. Sample: CD4+ T cells from PBMCs. J is TRBJ1-3 and V is TRBV15, with D perhaps matching TRBD1 (6 bases). This receptor was obtained from a human donor with multiple sclerosis. The CDR3 loop reads CATSREIPGAPGNTIYF. The CDR3 DNA reads TGTGCCACCAGCAGAGAAATCCCGGGGGCGCCTGGAAACACCATATATTTT.